The 30 T cell receptor beta chains below come from one sample, sequenced in a study of post-analysis software for immune sequencing data. General study findings and limits: Elevated frequency relative to controls characterized four or five TRBV segments in patients, TRBV5-6, TRBV5-1 and TRBV20-1 among them.

These receptors lack a known antigen. Unique-molecular-identifier-tagged TCR beta cDNA libraries were used. TCRdb redid the calling of the PCR reads with MiXCR, one entry per CDR3 protein. Of hundreds of thousands of distinct CDR3 sequences detected, approximately 53% appear once; the ten largest clones hold 4.6%. The specimen sequenced was blood. These receptors all stem from a girl aged 10 to 17 with multiple sclerosis.

Written as DNA, the CDR3 is TGTGCCAGCAATGAGGACTCAGACTATGGCTACACCTTC. Amino acid sequence: CASNEDSDYGYTF. V usage is TRBV6-1 and J usage is TRBJ1-2; D unclear. The CDR3 sequence is 13 residues long. Germline values: CDR1 MNHNS, CDR2 SASEGT. The V gene lost 7 bases and the J gene lost 3 bases, with 12 bases spanning the gap.

The sample holds many counts of this clonotype. The chain joins TRBV29-1 to TRBJ2-1; D not resolved. CDR3 length: 10 residues. Germline values: CDR1 SQVTM, CDR2 ANQGSEA. Trimming stripped 7 bases from V and 5 bases from J, with 6 bases between. The CDR3 protein is CSGWDNEQFF. The CDR3 DNA reads as TGCAGCGGCTGGGACAATGAGCAGTTCTTC.

The chain employs TRBV10-3 and TRBJ2-4, with D perhaps TRBD1 (6 bases). Germline V lookup: CDR1 ENHRY, CDR2 SYGVKD. V was shortened by 3 bases and J by 13 bases, with 19 bases between the two germline ends. CDR3 length: 14 amino acids. The CDR3 loop reads CAISESVGAQEQYF. In DNA, the CDR3 is TGTGCCATCAGTGAATCAGTGGGGGCGCAAGAGCAGTACTTC.

The table lists this clonotype with a few counts. CDR3 sequence: CSAAPLGRGVTDTQYF. The CDR3 DNA follows: TGCAGTGCTGCCCCCTTAGGTAGGGGGGTCACAGATACGCAGTATTTT. The chain uses TRBV20-1 and TRBJ2-3, with D perhaps matching TRBD1 or TRBD2 (6 bases each). With 5 bases removed from V and 2 bases from J, the gap between germline ends came to 20 bases. In germline, CDR1 is DFQATT, CDR2 SNEGSKA (reference sequence). The CDR3 spans 16 residues.

This clonotype appeared a few times. The chain recombines TRBV7-9 with TRBJ2-1; 7 bases align to TRBD2. Germline CDR1 SEHNR, CDR2 FQNEAQ (reference sequence). The J segment lost 9 bases and the V segment lost 3 bases, leaving 5 bases of the junction unmatched. The CDR3 contains 13 residues. The CDR3 bases are TGTGCCAGCAGCTTGGCCGGCGGGAGTGAGCAGTTCTTC. It is translated as CASSLAGGSEQFF.

V is TRBV12-3 or TRBV12-4 and J is TRBJ2-5, with D uncertain. The CDR3 runs to 17 residues. Trimming removed 4 bases at V and 3 bases at J, with 21 bases between. CDR3 nucleotide sequence: TGTGCCAGCAGTTCCCCGGTTTGGAAGTTCCAGGAAGAGACCCAGTACTTC. It yields the protein CASSSPVWKFQEETQYF.

The chain uses TRBV7-2 and TRBJ2-1; possible D gene TRBD1, 6 bases. This CDR3 comprises 11 residues. Trimming cost V 5 bases and J 9 bases, with 8 bases left between them. The V gene's germline CDR1 is SGHTA and CDR2 FQGNSA. This chain's CDR3 is CASSARGEQFF. The CDR3 nucleotides are TGTGCCAGCAGCGCCAGGGGTGAGCAGTTCTTC. Supplemented by reference TRBV7-2 and TRBJ2-1, the full variable domain reads GAGVSQSPSNKVTEKGKDVELRCDPISGHTALYWYRQSLGQGLEFLIYFQGNSAPDKSGLPSDRFSAERTGGSVSTLTIQRTQQEDSAVYLCASSARGEQFFGPGTRLTVL.

There are a few counts of this clonotype. The rearrangement links TRBV20-1 to TRBJ2-7; 10 nucleotides agree with TRBD2. The V and J ends lost 3 bases and 5 bases, in that order; junction bases with no gene match: 4. The CDR3 loop spans 13 amino acids. Germline-derived CDR1 and CDR2 are DFQATT and SNEGSKA (reference sequence). The CDR3 DNA reads TGCAGTGCTAGTTTAGCGGGAGGCCACGAGCAGTACTTC. Translated, it gives CSASLAGGHEQYF.

The rearrangement uses TRBV7-3 and TRBJ2-1; 8 bases are a match to TRBD1. CDR3 length: 15 amino acids. CDR1 SGHTA and CDR2 FQGTGA come from the germline V gene. Trimming removed 5 bases from V and 4 bases from J; junction bases left unmatched: 7. CDR3: CASSPGQGIYNEQFF. The CDR3 DNA follows: TGTGCCAGCAGCCCCGGACAGGGAATATACAATGAGCAGTTCTTC.

J is TRBJ2-5 and V is TRBV6-6; 7 bases line up with TRBD1. The DNA matches TRBJ2-7 better at its end, which makes the J call doubtful. Germline assignment: CDR1 MNHNY and CDR2 SVGAGI (reference sequence). CDR3 length equals 14 residues. The CDR3 region has the DNA TGTGCCAGCAGTCCCCAGGGGGTAGGCTACGAGCAGTACTTC. It translates to CASSPQGVGYEQYF.

The gene calls are TRBV20-1 and TRBJ2-7; 10 bases match TRBD1. The end of the DNA is better explained by TRBJ2-5, so the J call may be wrong. The CDR3 runs 15 residues. Germline values: CDR1 DFQATT, CDR2 SNEGSKA (reference sequence). CDR3 in amino acids: CSAPPGTGVLETQYF. Here the CDR3 DNA reads TGCAGTGCACCGCCCGGGACAGGGGTGTTGGAGACCCAGTACTTC.

This clonotype was observed a few times. The V and J genes are TRBV5-1 and TRBJ2-7; TRBD2 might be the D (5 bases). This CDR3 region has 15 residues. V lost 0 bases to trimming and J lost 3 bases, with 13 bases between them. Per the germline V gene, CDR1 is SGHRS and CDR2 is YFSETQ. CDR3 region: CASSLVSGPLYEQYF. The CDR3 coding sequence is TGCGCCAGCAGCTTGGTAAGCGGTCCCCTCTACGAGCAGTACTTC.

The genes are TRBV20-1 and TRBJ2-7, with D possibly TRBD2 on 6 matching bases. The germline CDR1 and CDR2 sequences are DFQATT and SNEGSKA (reference sequence). Trimming cost V 6 bases and J 1 base, with 16 bases left between them. This CDR3 contains 14 residues. The CDR3 DNA follows: TGCAGTGCCCTGGAGGGCGGGATATCCTACGAGCAGTACTTC. It is translated as CSALEGGISYEQYF.

The rearrangement links TRBV3-1 to TRBJ2-1, with D tentatively TRBD1 or TRBD2 (6 bases each). The CDR3 runs to 15 residues. Germline V gene lookup returns CDR1 LGHDT and CDR2 YNNKEL (reference sequence). The V end was cut by 1 base, the J end by 5 bases, with 12 bases between. CDR3 loop: CASSQVGGVHNEQFF. The CDR3 DNA reads TGTGCCAGCAGCCAAGTCGGGGGCGTCCACAATGAGCAGTTCTTC.

The chain combines TRBV15 with TRBJ2-7; D may be TRBD1 or TRBD2 (5 bases each). This CDR3 is built from 15 residues. V was pared by 6 bases and J by 7 bases, with 22 bases between. Looked up from germline, CDR1 is LNHNV and CDR2 is YYDKDF (reference sequence). The DNA of the CDR3 is TGTGCCACCAGTCTGCTGGGGGTGGATGCGCGGGAGCAGTACTTC. This codes for CATSLLGVDAREQYF.

This chain joins TRBV5-1 and TRBJ1-4, with 11 bases lining up with TRBD1. This CDR3 has 14 residues. After removal of 4 bases from V and 7 bases from J, the junction contained 3 bases not matched to a gene. Per the germline V gene, CDR1 is SGHRS and CDR2 is YFSETQ. The chain's CDR3 is CASSRGTGGEKLFF. The CDR3 DNA follows: TGCGCCAGCAGCCGCGGGACAGGGGGTGAAAAACTGTTTTTT.

This rearrangement joins TRBV20-1 to TRBJ2-1; D is uncertain. CDR1 DFQATT and CDR2 SNEGSKA come from the germline V gene (reference sequence). The CDR3 loop spans 16 amino acids. V was clipped by 6 bases and J by 5 bases, with 23 bases between them. This CDR3 reads CSAPVRAESWDNEQFF. The CDR3 nucleotides read TGCAGTGCCCCGGTTCGGGCGGAGTCCTGGGACAATGAGCAGTTCTTC.

This clonotype is a singleton in its sample. The chain is built from TRBV12-3 or TRBV12-4 and TRBJ2-1; D possibly corresponds to TRBD2 (5 bases). Deletions cut 4 bases from V and 9 bases from J, with 19 bases between. This CDR3 comprises 15 residues. This CDR3 is CASSSPRVGIVEQFF. In DNA, the CDR3 is TGTGCCAGCAGTTCCCCGCGGGTGGGGATTGTTGAGCAGTTCTTC.

This chain links TRBV6-5 with TRBJ2-7, with TRBD2 matching over 10 bases. TRBJ2-5 matches the DNA end more closely, so the J call is doubtful. The V gene's germline CDR1 is MNHEY and CDR2 SVGAGI. This CDR3 spans 16 amino acids. CDR3 coding DNA: TGTGCCAGCAGTTTACCCCCCGGGACTAGCGTGGAGACCCAGTACTTC. Translated, it gives CASSLPPGTSVETQYF.

V usage is TRBV25-1 and J usage is TRBJ2-3, with TRBD2 matching over 8 bases. Germline trimming cut 4 bases from V and 4 bases from J; bases unmatched to any gene: 10. The germline V gene has CDR1 MGHDK and CDR2 SYGVNS. CDR3 length: 16 amino acids. The CDR3 DNA is TGTGCCAGCAGTGCGCCTTTCGGGGGGGCCTCAGATACGCAGTATTTT. Encoded protein: CASSAPFGGASDTQYF.

The chain links TRBV20-1 to TRBJ2-7, with 10 bases aligning to TRBD2. The junction had 9 bases not matched to a gene; V was cut back by 0 bases and J by 4 bases. Germline-derived CDR1 and CDR2 are DFQATT and SNEGSKA (reference sequence). The CDR3 covers 16 residues. The CDR3, as DNA: TGCAGTGCTAGAGATCCCCTAGCGGGAGTTATATACGAGCAGTACTTC. Its protein product is CSARDPLAGVIYEQYF.

J is TRBJ2-3 and V is TRBV7-2; TRBD2 might be the D (5 bases). V was clipped by 1 base and J by 4 bases, with 15 bases between them. The CDR3 is 16 residues long. Germline-derived CDR1 and CDR2 are SGHTA and FQGNSA. CDR3 DNA sequence: TGTGCCAGCAGCTTAGGGCAGCGGACCTCGTCAGATACGCAGTATTTT. Encoded protein: CASSLGQRTSSDTQYF. Complete variable domain (other parts from reference TRBV7-2 and TRBJ2-3): GAGVSQSPSNKVTEKGKDVELRCDPISGHTALYWYRQSLGQGLEFLIYFQGNSAPDKSGLPSDRFSAERTGGSVSTLTIQRTQQEDSAVYLCASSLGQRTSSDTQYFGPGTRLTVL.

The chain couples TRBV5-6 to TRBJ2-5, with 7 bases aligning to TRBD2. The CDR3 has 16 amino acids. The V and J ends lost 0 bases and 2 bases, in that order; junction bases with no gene match: 7. The germline gives CDR1 SGHDT, CDR2 YYEEEE. The CDR3 sequence: CASSLGTRGRQETQYF. In nucleotides, the CDR3 is TGTGCCAGCAGCTTGGGAACGCGGGGGAGACAAGAGACCCAGTACTTC.

This chain joins TRBV29-1 and TRBJ2-5, with D uncertain. Trimming took 4 bases from V and 7 from J, leaving 16 bases between them. CDR3 length equals 13 residues. Germline lookup yields CDR1 SQVTM and CDR2 ANQGSEA. The CDR3, as DNA: TGCAGCGTTGCTCACAGCCCTGGTGGGACCCAGTACTTC. It encodes CSVAHSPGGTQYF.

The chain combines TRBV6-5 with TRBJ2-1; D gene ambiguous. The CDR3 length is 13 residues. Germline lookup yields CDR1 MNHEY and CDR2 SVGAGI. Trimming removed 6 bases at V and 6 bases at J, with 12 bases between. The CDR3 loop is CASRVGGRNEQFF. DNA for the CDR3: TGTGCCAGCAGGGTCGGTGGCCGCAATGAGCAGTTCTTC.

This clonotype has only a few counts. The CDR3 DNA sequence: TGTGCCAGCAGCCGTGGGACAGGGGGACTTAGCTACACCTTC. This translates into CASSRGTGGLSYTF. V and J are TRBV14 and TRBJ1-2; 11 bases map to TRBD1. This CDR3 region has 14 residues. Trimming at V came to 4 bases and at J to 9 bases, leaving 7 bases not matched to a gene. The V gene's germline CDR1 is SGHDN and CDR2 FVKESK.

V gene TRBV29-1 combines with J gene TRBJ1-1; tentative D call: TRBD1 (5 bases). The germline V gene has CDR1 SQVTM and CDR2 ANQGSEA. V was clipped by 4 bases and J by 6 bases, with 21 bases between them. This CDR3 comprises 15 residues. The CDR3 protein is CSVAYYGQGKSEAFF. CDR3 nucleotide sequence: TGCAGCGTTGCTTACTACGGACAAGGGAAGTCTGAAGCTTTCTTT. Variable domain in full (rest from reference TRBV29-1 and TRBJ1-1): SAVISQKPSRDICQRGTSLTIQCQVDSQVTMMFWYRQQPGQSLTLIATANQGSEATYESGFVIDKFPISRPNLTFSTLTVSNMSPEDSSIYLCSVAYYGQGKSEAFFGQGTRLTVV.

As to this clonotype: Compared with germline, one end of the junction differs, possibly owing to a read error. The chain recombines TRBV6-2 or TRBV6-3 with TRBJ1-5; D is perhaps TRBD1 (6 bases). The CDR3 is 14 amino acids. The germline V gene encodes CDR1 MNHEY and CDR2 SVGEGT. CDR3 loop: CTSTLPGGAQPQHF. The CDR3 coding sequence is TGTACCAGCACCTTGCCCGGGGGGGCTCAGCCCCAGCATTTT.

The J gene is TRBJ2-3, the V gene TRBV20-1; 10 positions agree with TRBD2. Germline V gene sequence: CDR1 DFQATT, CDR2 SNEGSKA (reference sequence). The V and J ends lost 5 bases and 4 bases, in that order; junction bases with no gene match: 9. The CDR3 covers 15 residues. DNA of the CDR3: TGCAGTGCTTACCCGACTAGCGGGTCCGCAGATACGCAGTATTTT. Its protein product is CSAYPTSGSADTQYF.

The V gene is TRBV5-1, the J gene TRBJ2-7, with D possibly matching TRBD2 (5 bases). The CDR3 is 13 residues long. Looked up from germline, CDR1 is SGHRS and CDR2 is YFSETQ. Trimming left V 4 bases short and J 5 bases short, with 13 bases between. CDR3 DNA sequence: TGCGCCAGCAGCCCCTGGACTCCTGACGAGCAGTACTTC. It codes for CASSPWTPDEQYF.